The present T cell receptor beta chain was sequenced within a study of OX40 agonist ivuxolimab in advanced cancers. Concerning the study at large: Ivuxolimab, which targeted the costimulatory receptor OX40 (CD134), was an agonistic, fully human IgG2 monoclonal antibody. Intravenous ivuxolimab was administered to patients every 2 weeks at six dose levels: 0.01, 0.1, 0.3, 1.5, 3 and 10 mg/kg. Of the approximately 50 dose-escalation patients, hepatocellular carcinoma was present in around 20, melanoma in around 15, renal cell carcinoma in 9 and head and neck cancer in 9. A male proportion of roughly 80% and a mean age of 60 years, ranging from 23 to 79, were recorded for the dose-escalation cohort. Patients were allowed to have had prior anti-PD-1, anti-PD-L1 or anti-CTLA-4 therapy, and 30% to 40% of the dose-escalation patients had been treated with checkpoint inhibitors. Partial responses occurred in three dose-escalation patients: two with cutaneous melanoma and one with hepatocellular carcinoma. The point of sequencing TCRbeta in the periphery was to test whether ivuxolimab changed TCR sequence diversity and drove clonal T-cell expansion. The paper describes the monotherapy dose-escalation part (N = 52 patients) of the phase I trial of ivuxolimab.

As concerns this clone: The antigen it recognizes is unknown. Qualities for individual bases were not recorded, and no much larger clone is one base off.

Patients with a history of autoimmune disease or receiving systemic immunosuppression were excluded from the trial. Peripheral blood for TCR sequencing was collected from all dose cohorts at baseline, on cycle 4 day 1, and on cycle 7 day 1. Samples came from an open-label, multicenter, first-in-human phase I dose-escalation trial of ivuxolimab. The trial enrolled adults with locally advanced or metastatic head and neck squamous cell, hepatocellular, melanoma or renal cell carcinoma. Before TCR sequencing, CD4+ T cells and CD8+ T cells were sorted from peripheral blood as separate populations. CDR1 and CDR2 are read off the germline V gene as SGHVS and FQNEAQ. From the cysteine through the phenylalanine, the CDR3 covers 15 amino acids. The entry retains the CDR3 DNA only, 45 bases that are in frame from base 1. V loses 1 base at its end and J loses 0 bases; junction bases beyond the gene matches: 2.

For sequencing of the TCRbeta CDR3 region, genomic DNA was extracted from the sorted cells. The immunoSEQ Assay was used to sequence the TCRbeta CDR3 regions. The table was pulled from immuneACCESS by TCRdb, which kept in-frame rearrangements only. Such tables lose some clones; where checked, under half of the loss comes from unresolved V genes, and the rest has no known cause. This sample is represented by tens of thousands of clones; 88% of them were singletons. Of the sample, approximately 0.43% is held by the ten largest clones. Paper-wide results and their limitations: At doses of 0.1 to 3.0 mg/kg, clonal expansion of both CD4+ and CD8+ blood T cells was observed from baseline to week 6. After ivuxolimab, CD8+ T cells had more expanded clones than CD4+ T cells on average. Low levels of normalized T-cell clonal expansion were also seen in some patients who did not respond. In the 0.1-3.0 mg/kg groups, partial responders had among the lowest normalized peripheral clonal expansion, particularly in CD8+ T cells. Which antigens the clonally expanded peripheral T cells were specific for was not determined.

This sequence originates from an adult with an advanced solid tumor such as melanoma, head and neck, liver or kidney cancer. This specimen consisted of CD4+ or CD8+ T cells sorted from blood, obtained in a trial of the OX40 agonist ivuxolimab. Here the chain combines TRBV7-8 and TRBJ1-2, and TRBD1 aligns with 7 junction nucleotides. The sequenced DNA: TGTGCCAGCAGCTTAGAAGGGACAGCTAACTATGGCTACACCTTC. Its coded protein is CASSLEGTANYGYTF.